The 18 T cell receptor beta chains in this list originate from one sample, sequenced in a study of immune cell composition in non-small cell lung cancer. The normal lung sample lay at least 3 cm, and maximally far, from the tumour. Measured with immunoSEQ multiplex PCR; TCRdb has only the in-frame clones, and not every one. The sample has some 2,500 clones; 60% to 80% are singletons. The source material was non-adjacent lung tissue. The receptors were gathered from a human donor with non-small cell lung cancer.

This sequence joins TRBV7-9 and TRBJ2-1; 10 bases align to TRBD1. The CDR3 is made up of 16 amino acids. The junction had 8 bases not matched to a gene; V was cut back by 1 base and J by 8 bases. Germline loops: CDR1 SEHNR, CDR2 FQNEAQ (reference sequence). The CDR3 is CASSLGRTGGFYEQFF. In DNA form, the CDR3 reads TGTGCCAGCAGCTTAGGCCGGACAGGGGGTTTCTATGAGCAGTTCTTC.

This chain links TRBV5-1 with TRBJ2-7; no clear D. The CDR3 consists of 14 residues. Per germline, CDR1 SGHRS and CDR2 YFSETQ. Trimming shortened V by 4 bases and J by 2 bases, and 13 bases separated the two germline ends. The CDR3 reads CASSRMERPYEQYF. In nucleotides, the CDR3 is TGCGCCAGCAGCAGGATGGAGCGACCCTACGAGCAGTACTTC.

The gene calls are TRBV18 and TRBJ2-5; 10 positions agree with TRBD2. V dropped 4 bases and J dropped 4; count of bases not matched to a gene: 6. The CDR3 contains 15 residues. Germline V gives CDR1 KGHSH, CDR2 LQKENI. Written as DNA, the CDR3 is TGTGCCAGCTCACGCCGCGAGCGGGGGGGAGAGACCCAGTACTTC. Amino acid sequence: CASSRRERGGETQYF.

V gene TRBV2 combines with J gene TRBJ2-3; 10 positions agree with TRBD2. Germline V gene data show CDR1 as SNHLY and CDR2 as FYNNEI. V trimming: 7 bases; J trimming: 5 bases; junction bases outside the gene matches: 15. This CDR3 spans 17 amino acids. Written as DNA, the CDR3 is TGTGCCAGCAAAAGAGGGTCTAGCGGGGGCCAGCGAGATACGCAGTATTTT. Translation: CASKRGSSGGQRDTQYF. Complete variable domain (other parts from reference TRBV2 and TRBJ2-3): EPEVTQTPSHQVTQMGQEVILRCVPISNHLYFYWYRQILGQKVEFLVSFYNNEISEKSEIFDDQFSVERPDGSNFTLKIRSTKLEDSAMYFCASKRGSSGGQRDTQYFGPGTRLTVL.

This clone ranks as hyperexpanded. The CDR3 spells CASSEPDRSAEQYF. In nucleotides, the CDR3 is TGTGCCAGCAGTGAACCTGACAGGAGTGCCGAGCAGTACTTC. The chain links TRBV2 to TRBJ2-7; weak D call: TRBD1 (6 bases). Germline-derived CDR1 and CDR2 are SNHLY and FYNNEI. V shed 2 bases and J shed 6 bases, with 14 bases lying between them. The CDR3 length is 14 residues.

The chain combines TRBV7-1 with TRBJ1-1; no clear D gene. TRBV7-1 is flagged as an ORF with uncertain function. CDR3 length equals 13 residues. Trimming removed 6 bases from V and 8 bases from J, with 16 bases in between. CDR3 DNA sequence: TGTGCCAGCAGACCCGACACCCCGGGAGAAGCTTTCTTT. It yields the protein CASRPDTPGEAFF.

The gene calls are TRBV4-1 and TRBJ2-5; weak D call: TRBD1 (5 bases). The CDR3 loop spans 15 amino acids. V dropped 0 bases and J dropped 5 bases, with 13 bases sitting between them. The germline gives CDR1 MGHRA, CDR2 YSYEKL. CDR3 DNA sequence: TGCGCCAGCAGCCAAGAACCAGGGAAGGGGGAGACCCAGTACTTC. Translated, it gives CASSQEPGKGETQYF.

The rearrangement joins TRBV6-1 to TRBJ2-5; 7 positions agree with TRBD1. Germline V gene data show CDR1 as MNHNS and CDR2 as SASEGT. After removal of 4 bases from V and 1 base from J, the junction contained 3 bases not matched to a gene. This CDR3 region has 14 residues. In DNA form, the CDR3 reads TGTGCCAGCAGTGGATACAGGGGCCAAGAGACCCAGTACTTC. Its protein product is CASSGYRGQETQYF.

The chain has TRBV6-5 and TRBJ1-3; D is possibly TRBD1 (5 bases). Trimming took 4 bases from V and 7 from J, leaving 17 bases between them. The CDR3 runs to 15 residues. Germline V lookup: CDR1 MNHEY, CDR2 SVGAGI. In DNA form, the CDR3 reads TGTGCCAGCAGTTCCCAGATGGGGGGGTGGAACACCATATATTTT. Amino acid sequence: CASSSQMGGWNTIYF.

The chain couples TRBV29-1 to TRBJ2-7, with 9 bases fitting TRBD1. This CDR3 comprises 14 residues. Germline values: CDR1 SQVTM, CDR2 ANQGSEA. The V and J ends lost 2 bases and 6 bases, in that order; junction bases with no gene match: 8. For the CDR3, the DNA is TGCAGCGTTGAAACCGGGACAGGGAGTTCCGAGCAGTACTTC. This encodes CSVETGTGSSEQYF.

The chain joins TRBV30 to TRBJ2-7, with TRBD1 matching 7 bases. Germline assignment: CDR1 GTSNPN and CDR2 SVGIG (reference sequence). Trimming took 5 bases from V and 0 from J; bases not matched to a gene: 7. The CDR3 covers 14 residues. CDR3 sequence reads: CAWSDRASSYEQYF. In DNA form, the CDR3 reads TGTGCCTGGTCTGACAGGGCGAGCTCCTACGAGCAGTACTTC.

The chain recombines TRBV2 with TRBJ2-6; 7 nucleotides match TRBD1. With V trimmed by 10 bases and J by 2 bases, 8 bases remained unmatched. CDR3 length equals 15 residues. In germline, CDR1 is SNHLY, CDR2 FYNNEI. CDR3: CAIGDRVTGANVLTF. CDR3 sequence (DNA): TGTGCCATAGGAGACAGGGTGACTGGGGCCAACGTCCTGACTTTC.

The V and J genes are TRBV11-2 and TRBJ2-1, with TRBD2 identical over 9 bases. Germline V lookup: CDR1 SGHAT, CDR2 FQNNGV. The CDR3 has 16 residues. The V and J ends lost 5 bases and 3 bases, in that order; junction bases with no gene match: 8. The CDR3 nucleotides read TGTGCCAGCAGCCTTCAGTTAGCGGGGGACTACAATGAGCAGTTCTTC. Encoded protein: CASSLQLAGDYNEQFF.

The V and J genes are TRBV28 and TRBJ1-4; D is uncertain. V was shortened by 7 bases and J by 3 bases, with 9 bases between the two germline ends. The CDR3 is 13 residues long. Germline loops: CDR1 MDHEN, CDR2 SYDVKM. This chain's CDR3 is CASTLDSNEKLFF. The CDR3 DNA follows: TGTGCCAGCACCCTGGACTCTAATGAAAAACTGTTTTTT.

The V gene is TRBV11-2, the J gene TRBJ2-3; a weak D match, TRBD1 (5 bases). Trimming removed 8 bases at V and 6 bases at J, with 12 bases between. Germline-derived CDR1 and CDR2 are SGHAT and FQNNGV. There are 12 residues in the CDR3. The DNA of the CDR3 is TGTGCCAGCGCCCTCAGGGTTGATACGCAGTATTTT. Amino acid sequence: CASALRVDTQYF.

This clone was picked up one time. This chain uses TRBV18 with TRBJ1-2, with 7 bases aligning to TRBD1. Germline-derived CDR1 and CDR2 are KGHSH and LQKENI. The CDR3 has 13 residues. V lost 5 bases to trimming and J lost 7 bases; unmatched junction nucleotides: 7. CDR3 sequence: CASSSENRGGYTF. Written as DNA, the CDR3 is TGTGCCAGCTCATCGGAAAACAGGGGTGGCTACACCTTC.

The chain uses TRBV14 and TRBJ1-2; D is unclear. CDR3 length equals 14 residues. The germline V gene encodes CDR1 SGHDN and CDR2 FVKESK. The germline V and J ends were trimmed by 5 bases and 9 bases, with 19 bases remaining between them. Here the CDR3 reads CASSAPGREKSYTF. The CDR3 DNA sequence: TGTGCCAGCAGCGCCCCCGGAAGGGAGAAGAGCTACACCTTC.

This chain uses TRBV7-9 with TRBJ1-1, with a tentative D call TRBD1 (5 bases). The CDR3 loop spans 15 amino acids. Germline V gene sequence: CDR1 SEHNR, CDR2 FQNEAQ (reference sequence). V shed 1 base and J shed 6 bases, with 15 bases lying between them. DNA of the CDR3: TGTGCCAGCAGCTTAGTGGCGGGACGTGACGCTGAAGCTTTCTTT. This encodes CASSLVAGRDAEAFF.